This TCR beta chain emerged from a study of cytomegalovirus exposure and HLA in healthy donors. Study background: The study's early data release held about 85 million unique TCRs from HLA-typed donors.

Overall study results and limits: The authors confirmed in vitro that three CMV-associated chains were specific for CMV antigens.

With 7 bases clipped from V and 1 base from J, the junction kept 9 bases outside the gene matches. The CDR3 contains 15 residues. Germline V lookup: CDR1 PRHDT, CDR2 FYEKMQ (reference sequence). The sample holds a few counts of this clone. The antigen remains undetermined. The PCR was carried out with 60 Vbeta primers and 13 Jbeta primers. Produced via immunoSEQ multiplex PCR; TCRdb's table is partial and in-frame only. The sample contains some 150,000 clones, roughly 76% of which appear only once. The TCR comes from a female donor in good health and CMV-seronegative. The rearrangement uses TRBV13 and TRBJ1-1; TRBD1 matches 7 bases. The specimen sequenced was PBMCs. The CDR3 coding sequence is TGTGCCAGCAACGGTCCGGGACAGAGGAACACTGAAGCTTTCTTT. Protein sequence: CASNGPGQRNTEAFF. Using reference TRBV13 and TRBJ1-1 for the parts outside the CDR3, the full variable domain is AAGVIQSPRHLIKEKRETATLKCYPIPRHDTVYWYQQGPGQDPQFLISFYEKMQSDKGSIPDRFSAQQFSDYHSELNMSSLELGDSALYFCASNGPGQRNTEAFFGQGTRLTVV.